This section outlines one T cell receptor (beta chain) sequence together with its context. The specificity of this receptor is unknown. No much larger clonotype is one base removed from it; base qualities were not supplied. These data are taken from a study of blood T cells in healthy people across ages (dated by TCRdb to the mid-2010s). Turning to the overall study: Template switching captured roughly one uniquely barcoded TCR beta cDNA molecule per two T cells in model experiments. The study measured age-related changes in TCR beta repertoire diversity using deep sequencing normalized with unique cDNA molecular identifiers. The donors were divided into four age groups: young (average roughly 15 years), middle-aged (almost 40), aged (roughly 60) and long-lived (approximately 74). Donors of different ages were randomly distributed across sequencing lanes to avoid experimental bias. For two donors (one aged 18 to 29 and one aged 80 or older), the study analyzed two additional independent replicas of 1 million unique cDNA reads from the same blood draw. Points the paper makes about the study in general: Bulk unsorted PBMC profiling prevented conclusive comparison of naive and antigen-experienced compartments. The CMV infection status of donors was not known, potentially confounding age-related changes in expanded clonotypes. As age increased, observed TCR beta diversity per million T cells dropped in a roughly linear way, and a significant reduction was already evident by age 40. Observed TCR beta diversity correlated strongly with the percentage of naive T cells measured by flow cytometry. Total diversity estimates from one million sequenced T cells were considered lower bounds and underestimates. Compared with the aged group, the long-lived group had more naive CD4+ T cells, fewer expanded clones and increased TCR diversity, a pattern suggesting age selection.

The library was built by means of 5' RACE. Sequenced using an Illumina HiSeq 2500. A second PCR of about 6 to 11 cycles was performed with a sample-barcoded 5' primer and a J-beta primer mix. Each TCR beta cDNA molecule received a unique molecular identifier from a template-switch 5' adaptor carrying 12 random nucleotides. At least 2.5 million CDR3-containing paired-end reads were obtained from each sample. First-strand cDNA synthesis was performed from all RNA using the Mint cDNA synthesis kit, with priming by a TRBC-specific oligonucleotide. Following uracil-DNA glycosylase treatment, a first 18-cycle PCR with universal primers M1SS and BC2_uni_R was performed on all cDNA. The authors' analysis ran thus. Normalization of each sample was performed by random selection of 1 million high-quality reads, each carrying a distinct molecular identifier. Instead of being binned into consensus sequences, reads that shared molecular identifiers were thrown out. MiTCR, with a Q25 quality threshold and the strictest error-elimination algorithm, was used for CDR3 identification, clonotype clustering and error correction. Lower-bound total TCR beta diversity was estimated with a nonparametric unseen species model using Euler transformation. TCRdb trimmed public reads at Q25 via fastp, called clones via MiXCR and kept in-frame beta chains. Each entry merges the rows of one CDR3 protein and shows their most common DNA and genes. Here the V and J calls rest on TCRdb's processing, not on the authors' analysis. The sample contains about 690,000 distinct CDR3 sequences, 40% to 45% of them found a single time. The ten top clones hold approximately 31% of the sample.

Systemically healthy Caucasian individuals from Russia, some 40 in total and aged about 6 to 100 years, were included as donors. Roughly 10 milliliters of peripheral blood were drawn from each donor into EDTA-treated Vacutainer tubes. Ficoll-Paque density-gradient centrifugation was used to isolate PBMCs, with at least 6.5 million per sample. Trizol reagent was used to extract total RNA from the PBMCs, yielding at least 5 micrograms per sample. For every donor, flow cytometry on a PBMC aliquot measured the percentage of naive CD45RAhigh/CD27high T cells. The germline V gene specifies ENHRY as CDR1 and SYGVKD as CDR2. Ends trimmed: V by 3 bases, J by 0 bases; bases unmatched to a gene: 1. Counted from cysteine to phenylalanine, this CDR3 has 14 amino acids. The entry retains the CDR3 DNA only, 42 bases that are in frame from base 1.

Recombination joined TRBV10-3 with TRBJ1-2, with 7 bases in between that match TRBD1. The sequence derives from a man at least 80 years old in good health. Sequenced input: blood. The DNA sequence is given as TGTGCCATCAGTGAAGGGACAGCTAACTATGGCTACACCTTC. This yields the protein CAISEGTANYGYTF.